This is a list of T cell receptor beta chains from one sample in a study of blood T cell repertoires in COVID-19. TCRdb's table, derived via immunoSEQ multiplex PCR, lists solely in-frame clones and lacks some. The table has 45,000 or so clones, roughly 84% seen once. Sequenced material: peripheral blood. These receptors all come from a woman between 65 and 79 years old with acute or convalescent COVID-19. Both conserved end residues are part of each CDR3. The order of the fields is J gene, V gene, clone size, D gene, CDR3 DNA, CDR3 protein. D genes are given only for firm matches. Clone size, where shown, is once, few, many, or a class for clones that have expanded.

j_call: TRBJ1-2; v_call: TRBV11-2; clone_size: -; d_call: -; cdr3_nt: TGTGCCAGCAGCCGCGGCCATCGGGACTATGGCTACACCTTC; cdr3_aa: CASSRGHRDYGYTF
j_call: TRBJ1-1; v_call: TRBV5-4; clone_size: -; d_call: TRBD1; cdr3_nt: TGTGCCAGCAGCCTTGACAGGGCCCTGAACACTGAAGCTTTCTTT; cdr3_aa: CASSLDRALNTEAFF
j_call: TRBJ2-1; v_call: TRBV15; clone_size: -; d_call: -; cdr3_nt: TGTGCCACAAAACCGGGACAAGATTACAATGAGCAGTTCTTC; cdr3_aa: CATKPGQDYNEQFF
j_call: TRBJ1-2; v_call: TRBV5-5; clone_size: -; d_call: -; cdr3_nt: TGTGCCAGCAGCTTGGGTGAGGGCTCGGGCAGCTATGGCTACACCTTC; cdr3_aa: CASSLGEGSGSYGYTF
j_call: TRBJ1-2; v_call: TRBV3-1/TRBV3-2; clone_size: -; d_call: TRBD1; cdr3_nt: TGTGCCAGCAGCCTTGAGGACAGGCGCCGTCCAGGCTACACCTTC; cdr3_aa: CASSLEDRRRPGYTF
j_call: TRBJ1-1; v_call: TRBV30; clone_size: -; d_call: TRBD1; cdr3_nt: TGTGCCTGGAACCGGGACAGGGGGGTACTAAACACTGAAGCTTTCTTT; cdr3_aa: CAWNRDRGVLNTEAFF
j_call: TRBJ2-7; v_call: TRBV11-1; clone_size: -; d_call: -; cdr3_nt: TGTGCCAGCAGCTTAGCTGGGGAGAAAAACGAGCAGTACTTC; cdr3_aa: CASSLAGEKNEQYF
j_call: TRBJ2-5; v_call: TRBV5-4; clone_size: -; d_call: -; cdr3_nt: TGTGCCAGCAGCTCTGGACTACCGCAGGAGACCCAGTACTTC; cdr3_aa: CASSSGLPQETQYF
j_call: TRBJ1-2; v_call: TRBV18; clone_size: -; d_call: -; cdr3_nt: TGTGCCAGCTCAGACACAGGGATGAGCGGCTACACCTTC; cdr3_aa: CASSDTGMSGYTF
j_call: TRBJ1-2; v_call: TRBV19; clone_size: few; d_call: -; cdr3_nt: TGTGCCAGTACCGATCGACAGCCAACTAACTATGGCTACACCTTC; cdr3_aa: CASTDRQPTNYGYTF
j_call: TRBJ1-6; v_call: TRBV15; clone_size: -; d_call: TRBD1; cdr3_nt: TGTGCCACCAGCAGAGGGCTCCGGGACAGCGAGAATTCACCCCTCCACTTT; cdr3_aa: CATSRGLRDSENSPLHF
j_call: TRBJ1-6; v_call: TRBV4-2; clone_size: -; d_call: TRBD1; cdr3_nt: TGTGCCAGCAGCCAAGCACAGGGGGCAGAATCACCCCTCCACTTT; cdr3_aa: CASSQAQGAESPLHF
j_call: TRBJ1-1; v_call: TRBV5-4; clone_size: -; d_call: -; cdr3_nt: TGTGCCAGCAGCTTGGTTGGGGGGGCAGGTACTGAAGCTTTCTTT; cdr3_aa: CASSLVGGAGTEAFF
j_call: TRBJ2-3; v_call: TRBV6-2/TRBV6-3; clone_size: -; d_call: -; cdr3_nt: TGTGCCAGCAGTTACCCTCCCAGCGCAGATACGCAGTATTTT; cdr3_aa: CASSYPPSADTQYF
j_call: TRBJ2-7; v_call: TRBV6-1; clone_size: -; d_call: -; cdr3_nt: TGTGCCAGCAGTGAAGCGAAGCGCCTGTACTTC; cdr3_aa: CASSEAKRLYF
j_call: TRBJ2-2; v_call: TRBV2; clone_size: -; d_call: -; cdr3_nt: TGTGCCAGCAGTGAAACCGGGATTGGGGTCACCGGGGAGCTGTTTTTT; cdr3_aa: CASSETGIGVTGELFF
j_call: TRBJ1-4; v_call: TRBV7-9; clone_size: -; d_call: TRBD1; cdr3_nt: TGTGCCAGCAGCCTCACGGACAGGGGCTATGAAAAACTGTTTTTT; cdr3_aa: CASSLTDRGYEKLFF
j_call: TRBJ1-3; v_call: TRBV28; clone_size: -; d_call: TRBD1; cdr3_nt: TGTGCCAGCATCCCCGGACAGGTCCACGGAAACACCATATATTTT; cdr3_aa: CASIPGQVHGNTIYF
j_call: TRBJ1-1; v_call: TRBV19; clone_size: -; d_call: TRBD1; cdr3_nt: TGTGCCAGTAGTATCGGGGGACAGCGGACCACTGAAGCTTTCTTT; cdr3_aa: CASSIGGQRTTEAFF
j_call: TRBJ2-1; v_call: TRBV5-1; clone_size: -; d_call: TRBD1; cdr3_nt: TGCGCCAGCAGCTATCCGGGACAGTACAATGAGCAGTTCTTC; cdr3_aa: CASSYPGQYNEQFF
j_call: TRBJ2-7; v_call: TRBV5-5; clone_size: -; d_call: TRBD1; cdr3_nt: TGTGCCAGCAGCCGGACAGGGGCGACGCACGAGCAGTACTTC; cdr3_aa: CASSRTGATHEQYF
j_call: TRBJ2-7; v_call: TRBV18; clone_size: -; d_call: TRBD1; cdr3_nt: TGTGCCAGCTCACCAAATGGTGACAGGGCCTCCTACGAGCAGTACTTC; cdr3_aa: CASSPNGDRASYEQYF
j_call: TRBJ2-2; v_call: TRBV27; clone_size: -; d_call: TRBD1; cdr3_nt: TGTGCCAGCAGTCGAGGACAGGGAAACACCGGGGAGCTGTTTTTT; cdr3_aa: CASSRGQGNTGELFF
j_call: TRBJ1-2; v_call: TRBV19; clone_size: -; d_call: -; cdr3_nt: TGTGCCAGTAGTATACCCAGCGAGTATGGCTACACCTTC; cdr3_aa: CASSIPSEYGYTF
j_call: TRBJ2-1; v_call: TRBV9; clone_size: -; d_call: TRBD2; cdr3_nt: TGTGCCAGCAGCCCCCGACTACTAGCGGGAGGGGTCAATGAGCAGTTCTTC; cdr3_aa: CASSPRLLAGGVNEQFF
j_call: TRBJ2-7; v_call: TRBV7-2; clone_size: once; d_call: -; cdr3_nt: TGTGCCAGCAGCTTCTCCCCAGGGACCTACGAGCAGTACTTC; cdr3_aa: CASSFSPGTYEQYF
j_call: TRBJ2-1; v_call: TRBV19; clone_size: -; d_call: TRBD1; cdr3_nt: TGTGCCAGTAAGGACAGGGGGCTCTACAATGAGCAGTTCTTC; cdr3_aa: CASKDRGLYNEQFF
j_call: TRBJ2-7; v_call: TRBV11-3; clone_size: -; d_call: -; cdr3_nt: TGTGCCAGCAGCCCCGTAACAGGGCTCTACGAGCAGTACTTC; cdr3_aa: CASSPVTGLYEQYF
j_call: TRBJ2-7; v_call: TRBV6-6; clone_size: -; d_call: TRBD2; cdr3_nt: TGTGCCAGCAGCTCGGTCTCCTCTAGCGGGACTTACGAGCAGTACTTC; cdr3_aa: CASSSVSSSGTYEQYF
j_call: TRBJ1-2; v_call: TRBV28; clone_size: once; d_call: -; cdr3_nt: TGTGCCAGCACCCCCGGTGGGCAGAACTATGGCTACACCTTC; cdr3_aa: CASTPGGQNYGYTF
j_call: TRBJ1-1; v_call: TRBV10-2; clone_size: once; d_call: -; cdr3_nt: TGCGCCAGCAGGGAACAGGGTGTCACTGAAGCTTTCTTT; cdr3_aa: CASREQGVTEAFF
j_call: TRBJ1-2; v_call: TRBV6-5; clone_size: -; d_call: TRBD1; cdr3_nt: TGTGCCAGCAGTAAACGGGAAGGGGGCGCTTATGGCTACACCTTC; cdr3_aa: CASSKREGGAYGYTF
j_call: TRBJ1-2; v_call: TRBV27; clone_size: -; d_call: -; cdr3_nt: TGTGCCAGCAGTTTATCACCGCTTGGGGGGGCTGGCTACACCTTC; cdr3_aa: CASSLSPLGGAGYTF